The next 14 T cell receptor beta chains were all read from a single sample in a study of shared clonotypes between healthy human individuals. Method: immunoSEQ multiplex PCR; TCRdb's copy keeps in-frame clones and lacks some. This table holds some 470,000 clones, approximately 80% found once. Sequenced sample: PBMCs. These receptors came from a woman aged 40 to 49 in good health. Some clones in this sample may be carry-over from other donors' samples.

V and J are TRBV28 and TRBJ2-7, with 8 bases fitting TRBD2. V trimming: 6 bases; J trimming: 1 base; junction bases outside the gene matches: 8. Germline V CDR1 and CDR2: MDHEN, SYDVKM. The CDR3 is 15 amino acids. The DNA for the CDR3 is TGTGCCAGCAGCCCCGGGACTAGTGCATCCTACGAGCAGTACTTC. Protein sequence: CASSPGTSASYEQYF.

In nucleotides, the CDR3 is TGTGCCAGCAGTCGAGACAGCTACCAGAATGAAAAACTGTTTTTT. Translated: CASSRDSYQNEKLFF. The genes are TRBV6-5 and TRBJ1-4; maybe TRBD1 (5 bases). V was shortened by 5 bases and J by 5 bases, with 15 bases between the two germline ends. The CDR3 has 15 amino acids. Germline lookup yields CDR1 MNHEY and CDR2 SVGAGI.

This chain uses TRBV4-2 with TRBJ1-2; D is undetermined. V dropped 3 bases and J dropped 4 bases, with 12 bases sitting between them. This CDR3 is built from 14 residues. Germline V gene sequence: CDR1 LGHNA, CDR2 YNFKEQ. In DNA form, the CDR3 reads TGTGCCAGCAGCCAGCACGTCTCGGGCTATGGCTACACCTTC. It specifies CASSQHVSGYGYTF.

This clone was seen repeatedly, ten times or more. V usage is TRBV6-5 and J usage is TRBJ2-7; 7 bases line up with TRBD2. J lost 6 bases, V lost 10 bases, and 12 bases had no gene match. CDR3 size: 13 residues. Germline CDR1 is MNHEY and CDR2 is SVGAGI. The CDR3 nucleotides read TGTGCCACCCTTAACGGGAGGCCATGCGAGCAGTACTTC. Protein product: CATLNGRPCEQYF.

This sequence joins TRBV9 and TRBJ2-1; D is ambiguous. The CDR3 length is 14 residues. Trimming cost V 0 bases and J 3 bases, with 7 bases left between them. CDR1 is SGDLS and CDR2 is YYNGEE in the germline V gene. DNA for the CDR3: TGTGCCAGCAGCGTAGTAACAGTCTACAATGAGCAGTTCTTC. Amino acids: CASSVVTVYNEQFF.

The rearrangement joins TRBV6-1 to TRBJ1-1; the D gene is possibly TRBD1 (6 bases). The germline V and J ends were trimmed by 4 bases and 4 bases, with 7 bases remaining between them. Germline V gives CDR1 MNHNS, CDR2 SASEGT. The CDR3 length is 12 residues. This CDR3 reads CASSGRGTEAFF. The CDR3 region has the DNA TGTGCCAGCAGTGGCAGGGGCACTGAAGCTTTCTTT.

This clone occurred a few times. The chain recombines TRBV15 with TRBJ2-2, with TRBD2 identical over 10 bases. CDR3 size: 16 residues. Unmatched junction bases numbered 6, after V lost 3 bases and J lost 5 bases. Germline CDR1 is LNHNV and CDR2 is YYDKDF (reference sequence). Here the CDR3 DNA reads TGTGCCACCAGCAGTGGGCTAGCGGGAGTAACCGGGGAGCTGTTTTTT. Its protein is CATSSGLAGVTGELFF.

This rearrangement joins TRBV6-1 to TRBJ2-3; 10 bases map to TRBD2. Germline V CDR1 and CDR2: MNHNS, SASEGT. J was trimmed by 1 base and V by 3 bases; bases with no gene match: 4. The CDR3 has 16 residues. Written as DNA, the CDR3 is TGTGCCAGCAGTGATATAAGCGGGAGGGGCACAGATACGCAGTATTTT. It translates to CASSDISGRGTDTQYF.

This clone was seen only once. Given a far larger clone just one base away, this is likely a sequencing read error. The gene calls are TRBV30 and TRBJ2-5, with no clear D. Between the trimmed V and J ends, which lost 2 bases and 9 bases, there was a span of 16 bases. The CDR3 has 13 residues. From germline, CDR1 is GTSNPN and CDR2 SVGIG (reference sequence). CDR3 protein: CAWSPADSVAQYF. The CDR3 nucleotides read TGTGCCTGGAGTCCCGCAGACTCCGTGGCCCAGTACTTC.

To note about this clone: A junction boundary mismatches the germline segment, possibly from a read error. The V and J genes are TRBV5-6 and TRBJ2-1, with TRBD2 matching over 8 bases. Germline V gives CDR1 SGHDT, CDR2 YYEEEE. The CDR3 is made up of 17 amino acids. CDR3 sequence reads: CASSLGSAGGSYNEQFF. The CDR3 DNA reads TGTGCCAGCAGTTTGGGGTCGGCGGGAGGCTCCTACAATGAGCAGTTCTTC.

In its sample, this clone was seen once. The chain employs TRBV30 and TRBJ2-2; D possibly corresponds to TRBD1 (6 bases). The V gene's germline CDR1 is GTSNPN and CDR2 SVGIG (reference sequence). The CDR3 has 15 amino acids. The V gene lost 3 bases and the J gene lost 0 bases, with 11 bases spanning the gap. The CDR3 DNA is TGTGCCTGGAGCCAGGGGTCCTCGAACACCGGGGAGCTGTTTTTT. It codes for CAWSQGSSNTGELFF.

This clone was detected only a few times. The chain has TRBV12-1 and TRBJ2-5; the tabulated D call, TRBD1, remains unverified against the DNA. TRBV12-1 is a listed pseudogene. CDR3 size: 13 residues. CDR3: CASINGQGETQYF. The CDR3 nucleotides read TGTGCCAGCATCAATGGGCAGGGAGAGACCCAGTACTTC.

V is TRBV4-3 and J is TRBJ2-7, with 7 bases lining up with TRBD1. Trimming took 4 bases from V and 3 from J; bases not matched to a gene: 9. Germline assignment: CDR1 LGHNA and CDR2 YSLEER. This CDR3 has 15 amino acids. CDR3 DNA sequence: TGCGCCAGCAGCCTCGGGACAGATCCCTACTACGAGCAGTACTTC. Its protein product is CASSLGTDPYYEQYF.

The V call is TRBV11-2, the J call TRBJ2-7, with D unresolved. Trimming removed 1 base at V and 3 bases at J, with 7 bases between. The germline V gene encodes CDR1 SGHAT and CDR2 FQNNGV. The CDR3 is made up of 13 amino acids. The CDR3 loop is CASSLGRLYEQYF. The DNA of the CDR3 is TGTGCCAGCAGCTTAGGGCGACTCTACGAGCAGTACTTC.